Presented here are 32 T cell receptor beta chains from one specimen sequenced in a study of blood T cells in healthy people across ages. Using a J-beta primer mix together with a sample-barcoded 5' primer, a second PCR was run for about 6 to 12 cycles. TCRdb reprocessed the 5' RACE reads with MiXCR, giving one entry per CDR3 protein. The sample includes about 1,600,000 distinct CDR3 sequences, 40% to 50% of them seen just once. The sample comprised blood. These TCRs come from a young woman in good health.

The rearrangement links TRBV29-1 to TRBJ2-5, with D tentatively TRBD1 (5 bases). The germline V gene encodes CDR1 SQVTM and CDR2 ANQGSEA. V lost 4 bases to trimming and J lost 7 bases, with 13 bases between them. CDR3 size: 12 residues. CDR3 sequence: CSVVPGLGTQYF. The CDR3, as DNA: TGCAGCGTTGTGCCAGGGTTGGGGACCCAGTACTTC.

The V call is TRBV7-9, the J call TRBJ2-7, with 10 bases fitting TRBD2. CDR1 and CDR2 from the germline V gene are SEHNR and FQNEAQ (reference sequence). The CDR3 contains 17 residues. Trimming removed 3 bases from V and 0 bases from J; junction bases left unmatched: 8. In DNA form, the CDR3 reads TGTGCCAGCAGCTTCAGCGGGCTAGCGGGAGACTCCTACGAGCAGTACTTC. It yields the protein CASSFSGLAGDSYEQYF. The variable domain in full, completed from reference TRBV7-9 and TRBJ2-7, reads DTGVSQNPRHKITKRGQNVTFRCDPISEHNRLYWYRQTLGQGPEFLTYFQNEAQLEKSRLLSDRFSAERPKGSFSTLEIQRTEQGDSAMYLCASSFSGLAGDSYEQYFGPGTRLTVT.

This clonotype was observed once. The gene calls are TRBV2 and TRBJ2-6; a weak D match, TRBD2 (7 bases). V lost 5 bases to trimming and J lost 3 bases, with 11 bases between them. The CDR3 is 15 residues long. CDR1 is SNHLY, CDR2 FYNNEI, per germline. CDR3 residues: CASSWRGRGANVLTF. CDR3 in DNA: TGTGCCAGCAGTTGGCGGGGGCGTGGGGCCAACGTCCTGACTTTC.

The CDR3 coding sequence is TGTGCCAGCAGCGTACTGGGCGGCGGAGATACGCAGTATTTT. As protein: CASSVLGGGDTQYF. V and J are TRBV27 and TRBJ2-3; D ambiguous. The CDR3 spans 14 residues. Trimming took off 6 bases at V and 5 bases at J, with 15 bases between the two ends. The germline V gene encodes CDR1 MNHEY and CDR2 SMNVEV (reference sequence).

This chain connects TRBV5-1 to TRBJ1-1; 9 nucleotides match TRBD1. The CDR3 extends over 17 amino acids. The V gene end was trimmed by 4 bases and the J gene end by 4 bases; junction bases not matched to a gene: 14. Germline V CDR1 and CDR2: SGHRS, YFSETQ. In nucleotides, the CDR3 is TGCGCCAGCAGCCTTCGTCCCGGGACAGGGTTGAGCACTGAAGCTTTCTTT. Protein: CASSLRPGTGLSTEAFF.

The chain carries TRBV5-1 and TRBJ2-1, with TRBD2 matching over 8 bases. J gave up 6 bases and V 0 bases, and 11 bases lay outside the gene matches. Germline lookup yields CDR1 SGHRS and CDR2 YFSETQ. This CDR3 is 17 amino acids long. The CDR3 region has the DNA TGCGCCAGCAGCTTGGGGTCCGGGACTAGTTTTTTCAATGAGCAGTTCTTC. This sequence encodes CASSLGSGTSFFNEQFF.

V is TRBV27 and J is TRBJ2-7; perhaps TRBD1 as D (6 bases). Trimming cost V 3 bases and J 5 bases, with 17 bases left between them. The CDR3 length is 15 residues. Germline lookup yields CDR1 MNHEY and CDR2 SMNVEV (reference sequence). The CDR3 coding sequence is TGTGCCAGCAGTTTTGCGGACAGCTACCTGGACGAGCAGTACTTC. Translation gives CASSFADSYLDEQYF.

The V call is TRBV10-3, the J call TRBJ2-3; 10 bases agree with TRBD1. CDR3 length: 13 residues. The V segment lost 10 bases and the J segment 2 bases; nucleotides outside the gene matches: 3. Germline V gives CDR1 ENHRY, CDR2 SYGVKD. In nucleotides, the CDR3 is TGTGCCACAGGACAGGGGGACACAGATACGCAGTATTTT. This translates into CATGQGDTDTQYF.

The chain recombines TRBV12-3 or TRBV12-4 with TRBJ2-1; the match to TRBD2 covers 12 bases. After removal of 7 bases from V and 8 bases from J, the junction contained 3 bases not matched to a gene. There are 13 residues in the CDR3. The DNA of the CDR3 is TGTGCCAGCACCAGGACTAGCGGGGATGAGCAGTTCTTC. Translating it yields CASTRTSGDEQFF.

This chain uses TRBV3-1 with TRBJ1-2, with 7 bases aligning to TRBD1. Trimming cost V 2 bases and J 8 bases; bases outside gene matches: 17. Looked up from germline, CDR1 is LGHDT and CDR2 is YNNKEL (reference sequence). This CDR3 has 17 amino acids. In nucleotides, the CDR3 is TGTGCCAGCAGCCAATCCTTTCCCGCCGGGACAGTTGAGGGCTACACCTTC. This gives the protein CASSQSFPAGTVEGYTF.

This clonotype showed up just a few times. The V gene is TRBV5-1, the J gene TRBJ2-2; D gene uncertain. The V gene's germline CDR1 is SGHRS and CDR2 YFSETQ. Trimming pared 2 bases from V and 7 bases from J, leaving 12 bases between. The CDR3 is made up of 14 amino acids. The CDR3 region is CASSLRNSGGELFF. The CDR3, as DNA: TGCGCCAGCAGCTTAAGGAATTCAGGCGGGGAGCTGTTTTTT.

The gene calls are TRBV6-1 and TRBJ2-1; tentative D call: TRBD2 (6 bases). The end of the DNA fits TRBJ2-7 better, so the J call may be wrong. In germline, CDR1 is MNHNS, CDR2 SASEGT. This CDR3 comprises 16 residues. The chain's CDR3 is CASSAPDGSSYNEQYF. CDR3 in DNA: TGTGCCAGCAGTGCCCCGGACGGGAGCTCCTACAATGAGCAGTACTTC.

This clonotype was detected a few times. V gene TRBV12-3 or TRBV12-4 combines with J gene TRBJ2-1, with 16 nucleotides matching TRBD2. With 5 bases clipped from V and 6 bases from J, the junction kept 13 bases outside the gene matches. The CDR3 totals 19 residues. The CDR3 DNA is TGTGCCAGCAGTCCCTTAGACGGGACTAGCGGGAGGGCCCGCAATGAGCAGTTCTTC. Residues: CASSPLDGTSGRARNEQFF.

This clonotype appeared a few times. The rearrangement links TRBV7-3 to TRBJ2-3, with 9 bases that match TRBD2. The V segment lost 4 bases and the J segment 5 bases; nucleotides outside the gene matches: 10. Germline V gives CDR1 SGHTA, CDR2 FQGTGA. The CDR3 has 16 residues. In nucleotides, the CDR3 is TGTGCCAGCAGCTCTAGCGGGGCGATACTGGGAGATACGCAGTATTTT. Protein product: CASSSSGAILGDTQYF.

The chain employs TRBV2 and TRBJ1-1, with unresolved D. V lost 5 bases to trimming and J lost 5 bases, with 6 bases between them. This CDR3 has 11 amino acids. Germline CDR1 SNHLY, CDR2 FYNNEI. The CDR3 DNA reads TGTGCCAGCAGTCCTTGGACTGAAGCTTTCTTT. It is translated as CASSPWTEAFF.

Points on this clonotype: Being one base from a much bigger clone, this may be a read error. V gene TRBV29-1 combines with J gene TRBJ2-3, with D uncertain. CDR3 length: 11 residues. CDR1 is SQVTM, CDR2 ANQGSEA, per germline. The V and J ends lost 4 bases and 10 bases respectively, with 12 bases between them. The CDR3: CSVASPGAQYF. As DNA, the CDR3 is TGCAGCGTTGCAAGCCCGGGTGCGCAGTATTTT.

With regard to this clonotype: At one end the junction does not follow the germline gene, possibly because of a read error. The J gene is TRBJ1-5, the V gene TRBV20-1; D is undetermined. This CDR3 is built from 14 residues. Germline CDR1 DFQATT, CDR2 SNEGSKA (reference sequence). CDR3 bases: TGCAGTGCTAGCCACGGGTATAGCAATCCGCCCCAGCATTTT. Its translation is CSASHGYSNPPQHF.

V gene TRBV20-1 combines with J gene TRBJ2-1, with 8 bases fitting TRBD2. In germline, CDR1 is DFQATT, CDR2 SNEGSKA (reference sequence). The CDR3 runs to 12 residues. V dropped 5 bases and J dropped 4; count of bases not matched to a gene: 1. The CDR3 bases are TGCAGTGCTCCTAGCGGGTACAATGAGCAGTTCTTC. Amino acids: CSAPSGYNEQFF.

This chain connects TRBV7-2 to TRBJ1-3, with TRBD1 as a possible D gene (6 bases). Germline CDR1 reads SGHTA; CDR2 reads FQGNSA. The CDR3 contains 16 residues. Trimming pared 6 bases from V and 4 bases from J, leaving 19 bases between. The CDR3 loop reads CASSPAAGAEGNTIYF. CDR3 in DNA: TGTGCCAGCAGTCCCGCGGCGGGGGCAGAGGGAAACACCATATATTTT.

In this sample, this clonotype turned up a few times. The rearrangement joins TRBV30 to TRBJ2-7; D uncertain. Germline CDR1 and CDR2: GTSNPN and SVGIG (reference sequence). This CDR3 comprises 11 residues. V lost 3 bases to trimming and J lost 5 bases, with 8 bases between them. This CDR3 reads CAWSRRDEQYF. CDR3 DNA: TGTGCCTGGAGCAGACGGGACGAGCAGTACTTC.

The chain is built from TRBV27 and TRBJ2-7, with D tentatively TRBD1 (6 bases). Matching the DNA end better, TRBJ2-5 makes the J call doubtful. CDR1 and CDR2 from the germline V gene are MNHEY and SMNVEV (reference sequence). CDR3 size: 15 residues. CDR3 in DNA: TGTGCCAGCAGTTTATGGTCGCAGGGGTTACAGACCCAGTACTTC. This sequence encodes CASSLWSQGLQTQYF.

This chain joins TRBV6-1 and TRBJ2-5, with D unclear. V lost 5 bases, J lost 1 base, and 26 bases lay in between. The CDR3 has 19 residues. Per the germline V gene, CDR1 is MNHNS and CDR2 is SASEGT. This chain's CDR3 is CASSLQAPTIWSTQETQYF. The CDR3 DNA sequence: TGTGCCAGCAGTCTCCAAGCTCCTACCATTTGGAGCACCCAAGAGACCCAGTACTTC.

This clonotype came up a few times. The chain uses TRBV9 and TRBJ2-1; D possibly uses TRBD1 or TRBD2 (7 bases each). The germline V and J ends were trimmed by 3 bases and 9 bases, with 25 bases remaining between them. CDR1 and CDR2 (germline): SGDLS, YYNGEE. This CDR3 region has 17 residues. CDR3 in amino acids: CASSAISQGGAPVEQFF. As DNA, the CDR3 is TGTGCCAGCAGCGCCATTAGCCAGGGGGGGGCCCCCGTTGAGCAGTTCTTC.

The CDR3 reads CASSLQGGVVTGELFF. The CDR3 DNA reads as TGTGCCAGCAGCCTCCAGGGGGGAGTAGTCACCGGGGAGCTGTTTTTT. The rearrangement links TRBV5-5 to TRBJ2-2; weak D call: TRBD1 (7 bases). The CDR3 extends over 16 amino acids. The germline CDR1 and CDR2 sequences are SGHKS and YYEKEE (reference sequence). Trimming left V 4 bases short and J 4 bases short, with 17 bases between.

The V gene is TRBV12-3 or TRBV12-4, the J gene TRBJ1-1, with no clear D. The V end was cut by 4 bases, the J end by 2 bases, with 26 bases between. This CDR3 has 19 residues. The CDR3 sequence: CASSSRPNTAPLTNTEAFF. The CDR3 nucleotides read TGTGCCAGCAGTTCCCGCCCCAACACAGCCCCCCTTACAAACACTGAAGCTTTCTTT.

This clonotype appeared a few times. The rearrangement links TRBV3-1 to TRBJ1-2; 9 positions match TRBD1. Trimming at V came to 3 bases and at J to 4 bases, leaving 3 bases not matched to a gene. The CDR3 length is 14 residues. Per the germline V gene, CDR1 is LGHDT and CDR2 is YNNKEL (reference sequence). CDR3 in DNA: TGTGCCAGCAGCCAGAGGGACAGGGCCTATGGCTACACCTTC. Its protein product is CASSQRDRAYGYTF.

This clonotype was counted between two and nine times. The chain's CDR3 is CASSRVTGDYTF. In DNA form, the CDR3 reads TGTGCCAGCAGCCGGGTGACAGGGGACTACACCTTC. The genes are TRBV3-1 and TRBJ1-2; TRBD1 agrees at 8 bases. Germline trimming cut 4 bases from V and 10 bases from J; bases unmatched to any gene: 5. CDR1 is LGHDT and CDR2 is YNNKEL in the germline V gene (reference sequence). The length of the CDR3 is 12 residues. Combining the CDR3 with reference TRBV3-1 and TRBJ1-2 gives the whole variable domain DTAVSQTPKYLVTQMGNDKSIKCEQNLGHDTMYWYKQDSKKFLKIMFSYNNKELIINETVPNRFSPKSPDKAHLNLHINSLELGDSAVYFCASSRVTGDYTFGSGTRLTVV.

The J gene is TRBJ1-2, the V gene TRBV10-3; D unresolved. The V end was cut by 0 bases, the J end by 8 bases, with 10 bases between. Germline loops: CDR1 ENHRY, CDR2 SYGVKD. The CDR3 has 13 amino acids. CDR3 residues: CAISESLPGGYTF. CDR3 in DNA: TGTGCCATCAGTGAGTCCTTACCTGGGGGCTACACCTTC.

The chain recombines TRBV7-2 with TRBJ1-5; no clear D gene. The CDR3 extends over 13 amino acids. Germline V gene data show CDR1 as SGHTA and CDR2 as FQGNSA. Between the trimmed V and J ends, which lost 2 bases and 6 bases, there was a span of 8 bases. CDR3: CASSLSAGQPQHF. In nucleotides, the CDR3 is TGTGCCAGCAGCTTATCGGCCGGTCAGCCCCAGCATTTT. The variable domain in full, with the rest retrieved from reference TRBV7-2 and TRBJ1-5, is GAGVSQSPSNKVTEKGKDVELRCDPISGHTALYWYRQSLGQGLEFLIYFQGNSAPDKSGLPSDRFSAERTGGSVSTLTIQRTQQEDSAVYLCASSLSAGQPQHFGDGTRLSIL.

This clonotype was seen a handful of times. This sequence joins TRBV12-3 or TRBV12-4 and TRBJ1-5; 7 bases agree with TRBD1. J was trimmed by 1 base and V by 3 bases; bases with no gene match: 3. The CDR3 runs 15 residues. The CDR3 reads CASSFNRGSNQPQHF. Written as DNA, the CDR3 is TGTGCCAGCAGTTTTAACAGGGGAAGCAATCAGCCCCAGCATTTT.

The chain is built from TRBV3-1 and TRBJ1-1, with TRBD1 as a possible D gene (5 bases). Germline V gene data show CDR1 as LGHDT and CDR2 as YNNKEL (reference sequence). The CDR3 runs to 14 residues. V shed 9 bases and J shed 0 bases, with 14 bases lying between them. As DNA, the CDR3 is TGTGCCAGTAGGGACGGTCTCATGAACACTGAAGCTTTCTTT. Amino acids: CASRDGLMNTEAFF. Full variable domain (remainder filled in from reference TRBV3-1 and TRBJ1-1): DTAVSQTPKYLVTQMGNDKSIKCEQNLGHDTMYWYKQDSKKFLKIMFSYNNKELIINETVPNRFSPKSPDKAHLNLHINSLELGDSAVYFCASRDGLMNTEAFFGQGTRLTVV.

The chain is built from TRBV14 and TRBJ2-2; no firm D call. From germline, CDR1 is SGHDN and CDR2 FVKESK. The CDR3 extends over 13 amino acids. V was shortened by 0 bases and J by 7 bases, with 6 bases between the two germline ends. The chain's CDR3 is CASSQDRLGELFF. In nucleotides, the CDR3 is TGTGCCAGCAGCCAAGATCGACTCGGGGAGCTGTTTTTT.